This T cell receptor (beta chain) was observed in a study of beta chain features in type 1 diabetes. Study-wide findings and caveats: A cDNA-based sequencing approach could over-represent cells with high TCR expression. Patients showed naive, central memory and Treg TCRB repertoires that appeared more similar than those of healthy donors.

Sorting based on CD45RO/CCR7/CD25/CD127/CD95/CD27 separated CD4+ naive, central memory, regulatory and stem cell-like memory cells. The CDR3 runs to 16 residues. Trimming cost V 3 bases and J 7 bases; bases outside gene matches: 7. CDR1 and CDR2 (germline): MNHEY, SMNVEV (reference sequence). The study reverse transcribed the entire isolated RNA, so it sequenced expressed TCRB transcripts. Sequencing used immunoSEQ multiplex PCR; TCRdb keeps in-frame clones, though not all of them. This sample has about 620,000 clones, with roughly a sixth found just once. This clone was detected only a few times. The target antigen is unknown.

This chain links TRBV27 with TRBJ2-2; TRBD2 agrees at 11 bases. This receptor was identified in a young man in good health. The sequencing sample was made of naive CD4+ T cells from blood. CDR3 sequence reads: CASSFLLAGAGGELFF. The DNA for the CDR3 is TGTGCCAGCAGTTTCCTACTAGCGGGAGCAGGCGGGGAGCTGTTTTTT.